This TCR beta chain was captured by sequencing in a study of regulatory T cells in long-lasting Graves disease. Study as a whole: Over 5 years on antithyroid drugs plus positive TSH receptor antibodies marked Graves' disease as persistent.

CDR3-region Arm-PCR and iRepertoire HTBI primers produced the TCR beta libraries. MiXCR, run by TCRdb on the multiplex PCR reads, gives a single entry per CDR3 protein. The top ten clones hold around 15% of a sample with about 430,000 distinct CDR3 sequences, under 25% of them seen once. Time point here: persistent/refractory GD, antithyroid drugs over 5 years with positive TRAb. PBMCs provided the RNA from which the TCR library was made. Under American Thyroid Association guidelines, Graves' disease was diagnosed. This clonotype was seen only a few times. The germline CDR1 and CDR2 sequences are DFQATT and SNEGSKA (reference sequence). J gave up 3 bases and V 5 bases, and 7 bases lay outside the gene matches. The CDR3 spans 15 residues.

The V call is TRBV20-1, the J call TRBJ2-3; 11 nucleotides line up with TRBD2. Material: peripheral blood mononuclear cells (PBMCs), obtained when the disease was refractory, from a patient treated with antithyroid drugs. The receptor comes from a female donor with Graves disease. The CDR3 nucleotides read TGCAGTGCTGGTAGCGGGAGGGTGGGAACAGATACGCAGTATTTT. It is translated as CSAGSGRVGTDTQYF.